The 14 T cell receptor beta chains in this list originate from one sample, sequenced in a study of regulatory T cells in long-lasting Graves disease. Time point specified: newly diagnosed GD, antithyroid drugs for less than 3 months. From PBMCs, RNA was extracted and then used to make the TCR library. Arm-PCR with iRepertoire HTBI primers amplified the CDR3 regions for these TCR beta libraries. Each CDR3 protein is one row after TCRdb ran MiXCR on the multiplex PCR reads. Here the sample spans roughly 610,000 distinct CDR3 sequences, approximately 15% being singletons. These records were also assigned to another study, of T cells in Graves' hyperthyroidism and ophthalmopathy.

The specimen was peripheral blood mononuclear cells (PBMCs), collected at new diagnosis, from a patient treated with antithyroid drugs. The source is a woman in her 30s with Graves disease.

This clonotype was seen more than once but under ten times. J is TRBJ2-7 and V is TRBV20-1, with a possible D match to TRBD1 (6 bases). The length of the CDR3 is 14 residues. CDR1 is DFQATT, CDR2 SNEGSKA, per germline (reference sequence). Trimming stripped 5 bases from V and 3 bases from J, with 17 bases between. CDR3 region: CSAHPGHGIYEQYF. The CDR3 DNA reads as TGCAGTGCTCACCCGGGACACGGAATCTACGAGCAGTACTTC.

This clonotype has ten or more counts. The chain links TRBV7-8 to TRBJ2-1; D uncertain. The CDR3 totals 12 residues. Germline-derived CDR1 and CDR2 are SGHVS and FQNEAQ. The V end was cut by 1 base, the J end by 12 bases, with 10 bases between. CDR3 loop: CASSLEVRRQFF. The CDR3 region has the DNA TGTGCCAGCAGCTTAGAGGTTAGAAGGCAGTTCTTC.

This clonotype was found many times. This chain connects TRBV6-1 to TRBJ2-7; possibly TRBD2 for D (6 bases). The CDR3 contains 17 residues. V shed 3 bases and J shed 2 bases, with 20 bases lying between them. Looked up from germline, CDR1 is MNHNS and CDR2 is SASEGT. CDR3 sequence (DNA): TGTGCCAGCAGTGAGAAAGGGGTCGGGACTGTAGCCTACGAGCAGTACTTC. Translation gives CASSEKGVGTVAYEQYF.

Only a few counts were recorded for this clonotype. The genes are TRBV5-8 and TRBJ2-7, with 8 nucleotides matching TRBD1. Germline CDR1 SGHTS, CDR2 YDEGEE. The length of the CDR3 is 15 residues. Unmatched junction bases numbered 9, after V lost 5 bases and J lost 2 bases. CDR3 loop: CASRQDREWPYEQYF. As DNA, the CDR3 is TGTGCCAGCAGACAGGACAGGGAGTGGCCCTACGAGCAGTACTTC. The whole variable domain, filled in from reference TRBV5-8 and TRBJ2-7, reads EAGVTQSPTHLIKTRGQQATLRCSPISGHTSVYWYQQALGLGLQFLLWYDEGEERNRGNFPPRFSGRQFPNYSSELNVNALELEDSALYLCASRQDREWPYEQYFGPGTRLTVT.

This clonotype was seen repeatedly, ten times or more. CDR3 DNA: TGTGCCAGCAGTTTACTAAACTCCCAAGAGACCCAGTACTTC. Translating gives CASSLLNSQETQYF. The V gene is TRBV12-3 or TRBV12-4, the J gene TRBJ2-5; D gene unclear. The CDR3 spans 14 residues. Trimming stripped 2 bases from V and 1 base from J, with 8 bases between.

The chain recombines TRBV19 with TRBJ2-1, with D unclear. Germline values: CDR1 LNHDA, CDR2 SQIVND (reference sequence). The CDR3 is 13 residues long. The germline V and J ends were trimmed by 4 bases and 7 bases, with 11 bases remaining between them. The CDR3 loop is CASSSQVGNEQFF. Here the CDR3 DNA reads TGTGCCAGTAGTAGCCAAGTTGGGAATGAGCAGTTCTTC.

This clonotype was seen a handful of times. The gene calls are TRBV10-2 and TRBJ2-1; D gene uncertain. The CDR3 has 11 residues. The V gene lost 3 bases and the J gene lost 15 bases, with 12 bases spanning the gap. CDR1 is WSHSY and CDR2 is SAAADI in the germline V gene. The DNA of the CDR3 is TGCGCCAGCAGTGATTCAGGTCTCTGGTTCTTC. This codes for CASSDSGLWFF.

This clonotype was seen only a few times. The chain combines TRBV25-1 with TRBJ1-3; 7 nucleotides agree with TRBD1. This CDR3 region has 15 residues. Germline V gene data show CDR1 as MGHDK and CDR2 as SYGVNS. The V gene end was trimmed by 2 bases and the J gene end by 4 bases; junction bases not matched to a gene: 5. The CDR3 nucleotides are TGTGCCAGCAGTGAAGGCAGGGGGTCCGGAAACACCATATATTTT. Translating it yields CASSEGRGSGNTIYF.

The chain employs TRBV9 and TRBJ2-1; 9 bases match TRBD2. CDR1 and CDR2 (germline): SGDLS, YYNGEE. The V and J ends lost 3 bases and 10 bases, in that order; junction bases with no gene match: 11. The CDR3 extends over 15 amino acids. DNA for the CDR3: TGTGCCAGCAGCGGGGGGGGACTAGCTCTATCCGAGCAGTTCTTC. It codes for CASSGGGLALSEQFF.

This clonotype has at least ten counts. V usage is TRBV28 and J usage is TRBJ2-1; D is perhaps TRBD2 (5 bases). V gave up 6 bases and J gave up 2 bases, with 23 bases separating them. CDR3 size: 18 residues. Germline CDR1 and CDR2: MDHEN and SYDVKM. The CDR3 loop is CASRAGVLGVETYNEQFF. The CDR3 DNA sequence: TGTGCCAGCAGGGCGGGTGTTTTAGGAGTGGAAACCTACAATGAGCAGTTCTTC.

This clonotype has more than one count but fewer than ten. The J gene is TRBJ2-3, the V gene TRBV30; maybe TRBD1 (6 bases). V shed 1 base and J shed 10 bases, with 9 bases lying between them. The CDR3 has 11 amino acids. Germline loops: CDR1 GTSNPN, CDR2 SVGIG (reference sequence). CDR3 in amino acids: CAWSGSGAQYF. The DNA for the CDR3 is TGTGCCTGGAGTGGTTCAGGGGCGCAGTATTTT.

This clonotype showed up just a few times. In DNA form, the CDR3 reads TGTGCCAGCAGCTCCGAGCCCTCCGGAACGGATACGCAGTATTTT. The encoded protein is CASSSEPSGTDTQYF. The chain is built from TRBV7-2 and TRBJ2-3; no definite D call. Germline CDR1 and CDR2: SGHTA and FQGNSA. With 4 bases removed from V and 6 bases from J, the gap between germline ends came to 17 bases. The CDR3 loop spans 15 amino acids.

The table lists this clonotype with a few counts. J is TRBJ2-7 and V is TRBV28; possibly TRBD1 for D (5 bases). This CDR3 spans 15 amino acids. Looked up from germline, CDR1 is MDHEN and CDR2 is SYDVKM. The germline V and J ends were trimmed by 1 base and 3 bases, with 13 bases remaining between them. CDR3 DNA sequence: TGTGCCAGCAGTTTATCCGACAGCTACATCTACGAGCAGTACTTC. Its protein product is CASSLSDSYIYEQYF.

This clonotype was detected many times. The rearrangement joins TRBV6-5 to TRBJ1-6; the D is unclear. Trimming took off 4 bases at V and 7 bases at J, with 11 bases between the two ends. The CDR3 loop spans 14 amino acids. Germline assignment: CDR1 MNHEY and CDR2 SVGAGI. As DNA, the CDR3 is TGTGCCAGCAGTTCGACGAATCAAAATTCACCCCTCCACTTT. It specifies CASSSTNQNSPLHF.